This is a list of T cell receptor beta chains from one sample in a study of T-cell memory formation after mild COVID-19. TCRdb processed the 5' RACE reads anew with MiXCR; each CDR3 protein has one entry. The sample contains about 320,000 distinct CDR3 sequences, approximately 14% of which appear only once. The sample was PBMCs or a T cell subset sorted from them (not recorded which). These receptors originate from a man aged 18 to 30 who had mild COVID-19 (a few samples of this study predate the infection). Cell type and time point are not known. Each CDR3 is given without its conserved first and last residue. A D gene is named only where the DNA matches it firmly.

d_gene: .
j_gene: TRBJ2-3
v_gene: TRBV5-1
CDR3aa: SSSLAGQSTQY

d_gene: TRBD1
j_gene: TRBJ1-2
v_gene: TRBV10-3
CDR3aa: AISESTGTYGYT

d_gene: .
j_gene: TRBJ1-2
v_gene: TRBV6-5
CDR3aa: ASRESGGHGYT

d_gene: TRBD1
j_gene: TRBJ2-3
v_gene: TRBV5-6
CDR3aa: ASRPGTGGDTQY

d_gene: .
j_gene: TRBJ2-3
v_gene: TRBV4-3
CDR3aa: ASSQGLPVTDTQY

d_gene: .
j_gene: TRBJ1-6
v_gene: TRBV18
CDR3aa: ASSLSVGENSPLH

d_gene: TRBD2
j_gene: TRBJ2-5
v_gene: TRBV7-2
CDR3aa: ASRRASGETQY

d_gene: .
j_gene: TRBJ2-5
v_gene: TRBV7-8
CDR3aa: ASSLPRQDSQY

d_gene: .
j_gene: TRBJ1-4
v_gene: TRBV21-1
CDR3aa: ASSRGTANEKLF

d_gene: TRBD1
j_gene: TRBJ2-1
v_gene: TRBV3-1
CDR3aa: ASTGTVIHEQF

d_gene: .
j_gene: TRBJ1-4
v_gene: TRBV4-3
CDR3aa: ASSQGVATNEKLF

d_gene: TRBD2
j_gene: TRBJ2-3
v_gene: TRBV20-1
CDR3aa: SATPRLAGYIDTQY

d_gene: .
j_gene: TRBJ1-2
v_gene: TRBV7-2
CDR3aa: ASSARPGVQYSNYGYT

d_gene: .
j_gene: TRBJ2-5
v_gene: TRBV20-1
CDR3aa: STSPPSGLRKTQY

d_gene: .
j_gene: TRBJ1-4
v_gene: TRBV3-1
CDR3aa: ASSQTGKYEKLF

d_gene: TRBD2
j_gene: TRBJ2-5
v_gene: TRBV7-7
CDR3aa: ASSLTGGYQETQY

d_gene: .
j_gene: TRBJ2-7
v_gene: TRBV27
CDR3aa: APQTGPFSYEQY

d_gene: .
j_gene: TRBJ2-1
v_gene: TRBV5-1
CDR3aa: ASSPPGIHNEQF

d_gene: TRBD1
j_gene: TRBJ2-1
v_gene: TRBV7-6
CDR3aa: ASSRTGDPYNEQF

d_gene: .
j_gene: TRBJ2-7
v_gene: TRBV2
CDR3aa: ASTQSVTGTYEQY